Described below is a single T cell receptor beta chain sequence and its context. Its cognate antigen is unknown. TCRdb redid the calling of the 5' RACE reads with MiXCR, one entry per CDR3 protein. This repertoire shows more than 600,000 distinct CDR3 sequences, 15% to 20% found once; its top ten account for about an eighth. The sample originates from a study of identical twins. Study outcomes and limitations: Excess low generation probability was seen in twin-shared out-of-frame alpha sequences.

The data were also submitted as part of a second study, on T cells expressing NK-cell markers. According to that study: Sorting of alpha-beta TCR T cells alone was achieved in several experiments with an anti-gamma-delta TCR antibody. A range of roughly 1.0-7.0% of CD8+ T cells consisted of dominant NKG2C+ clonotypes in about six donors.

The TCR sequence derives from a woman under 30 in good health. Input material: PBMCs.

CDR3 sequence (DNA): TGCGCCAGCAGCTCCTACCGGAGCTCCTACGAGCAGTACTTC. Its protein product is CASSSYRSSYEQYF. The chain joins TRBV5-1 to TRBJ2-7; no clear D. Germline lookup yields CDR1 SGHRS and CDR2 YFSETQ. The ends were cut back, 3 bases at V and 0 bases at J, with 10 bases in the middle. The CDR3 runs 14 residues. Complete variable domain (other parts from reference TRBV5-1 and TRBJ2-7): KAGVTQTPRYLIKTRGQQVTLSCSPISGHRSVSWYQQTPGQGLQFLFEYFSETQRNKGNFPGRFSGRQFSNSRSEMNVSTLELGDSALYLCASSSYRSSYEQYFGPGTRLTVT.